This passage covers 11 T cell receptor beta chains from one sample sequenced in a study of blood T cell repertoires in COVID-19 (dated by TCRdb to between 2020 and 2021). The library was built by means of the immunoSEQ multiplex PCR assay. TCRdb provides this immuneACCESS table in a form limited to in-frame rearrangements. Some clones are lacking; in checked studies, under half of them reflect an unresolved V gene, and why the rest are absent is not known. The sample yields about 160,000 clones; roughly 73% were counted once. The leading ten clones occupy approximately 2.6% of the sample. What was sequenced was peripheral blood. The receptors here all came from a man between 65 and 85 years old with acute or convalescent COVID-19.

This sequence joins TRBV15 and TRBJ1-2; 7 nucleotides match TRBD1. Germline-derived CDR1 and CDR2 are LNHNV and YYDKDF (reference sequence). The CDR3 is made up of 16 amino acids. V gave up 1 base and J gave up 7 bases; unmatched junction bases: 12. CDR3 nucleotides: TGTGCCACCAGCAGAGCAACAGGGGCAACGATGGGTGGCTACACCTTC. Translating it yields CATSRATGATMGGYTF.

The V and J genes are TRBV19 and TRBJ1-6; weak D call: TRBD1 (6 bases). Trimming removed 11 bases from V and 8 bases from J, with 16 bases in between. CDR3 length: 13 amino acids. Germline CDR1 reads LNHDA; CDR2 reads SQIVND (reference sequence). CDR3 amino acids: CASEDSTDSPLHF. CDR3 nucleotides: TGTGCCTCCGAGGACAGCACAGATTCACCCCTCCACTTT.

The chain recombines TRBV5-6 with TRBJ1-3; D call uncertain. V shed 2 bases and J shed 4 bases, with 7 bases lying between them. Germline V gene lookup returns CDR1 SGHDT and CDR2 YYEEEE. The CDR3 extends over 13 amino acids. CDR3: CASSFGSGNTIYF. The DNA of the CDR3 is TGTGCCAGCAGCTTCGGGAGCGGAAACACCATATATTTT.

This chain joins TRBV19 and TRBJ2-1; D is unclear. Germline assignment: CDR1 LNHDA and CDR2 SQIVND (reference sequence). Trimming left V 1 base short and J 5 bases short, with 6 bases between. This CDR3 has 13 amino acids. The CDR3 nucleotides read TGTGCCAGTAGTATAGGCAGTAACAATGAGCAGTTCTTC. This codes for CASSIGSNNEQFF.

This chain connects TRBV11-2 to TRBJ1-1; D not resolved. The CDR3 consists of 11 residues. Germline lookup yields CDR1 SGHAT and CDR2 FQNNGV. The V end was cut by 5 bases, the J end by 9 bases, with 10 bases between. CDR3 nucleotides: TGTGCCAGCAGCCCCGGAGGGCAAGCTTTCTTT. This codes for CASSPGGQAFF.

The CDR3: CSASYRGPQGGELFF. As DNA, the CDR3 is TGCAGTGCTAGTTACAGAGGACCCCAGGGCGGGGAGCTGTTTTTT. The rearrangement uses TRBV20-1 and TRBJ2-2; weak D call: TRBD1 (5 bases). Germline V gene sequence: CDR1 DFQATT, CDR2 SNEGSKA (reference sequence). V was trimmed by 3 bases and J by 7 bases, leaving 18 bases between them. The length of the CDR3 is 15 residues.

The CDR3 is CASTSPTGGKDTQYF. CDR3 sequence (DNA): TGTGCCAGCACCAGCCCGACAGGGGGTAAAGATACGCAGTATTTT. V gene TRBV28 combines with J gene TRBJ2-3; 9 nucleotides align to TRBD1. The germline gives CDR1 MDHEN, CDR2 SYDVKM. V was pared by 7 bases and J by 5 bases, with 10 bases of the junction left unmatched. This CDR3 is built from 15 residues.

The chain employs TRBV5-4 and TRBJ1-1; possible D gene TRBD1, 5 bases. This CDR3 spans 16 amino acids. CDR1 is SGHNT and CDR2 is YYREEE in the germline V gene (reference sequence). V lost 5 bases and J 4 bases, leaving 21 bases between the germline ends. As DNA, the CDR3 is TGTGCCAGCAGTTTCCTACTTCAGGGCGGGGGCACTGAAGCTTTCTTT. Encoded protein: CASSFLLQGGGTEAFF.

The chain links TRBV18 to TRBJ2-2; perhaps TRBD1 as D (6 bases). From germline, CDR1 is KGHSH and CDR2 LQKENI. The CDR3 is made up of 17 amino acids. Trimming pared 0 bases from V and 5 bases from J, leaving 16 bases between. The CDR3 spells CASSPPNNRVGTGELFF. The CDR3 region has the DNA TGTGCCAGCTCACCACCGAACAACAGGGTTGGAACCGGGGAGCTGTTTTTT.

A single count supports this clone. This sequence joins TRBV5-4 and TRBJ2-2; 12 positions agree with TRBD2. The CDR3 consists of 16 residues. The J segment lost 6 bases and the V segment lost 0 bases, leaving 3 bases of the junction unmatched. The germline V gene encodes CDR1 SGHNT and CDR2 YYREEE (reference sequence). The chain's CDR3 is CASSLGLAGAAGELFF. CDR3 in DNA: TGTGCCAGCAGCTTGGGACTAGCGGGGGCGGCCGGGGAGCTGTTTTTT.

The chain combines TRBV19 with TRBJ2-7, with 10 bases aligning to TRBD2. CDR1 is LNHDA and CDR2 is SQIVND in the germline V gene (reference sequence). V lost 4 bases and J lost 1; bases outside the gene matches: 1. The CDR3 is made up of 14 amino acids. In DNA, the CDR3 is TGTGCCAGTAGTAAGCGGGGGGGTTCCTACGAGCAGTACTTC. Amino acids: CASSKRGGSYEQYF.